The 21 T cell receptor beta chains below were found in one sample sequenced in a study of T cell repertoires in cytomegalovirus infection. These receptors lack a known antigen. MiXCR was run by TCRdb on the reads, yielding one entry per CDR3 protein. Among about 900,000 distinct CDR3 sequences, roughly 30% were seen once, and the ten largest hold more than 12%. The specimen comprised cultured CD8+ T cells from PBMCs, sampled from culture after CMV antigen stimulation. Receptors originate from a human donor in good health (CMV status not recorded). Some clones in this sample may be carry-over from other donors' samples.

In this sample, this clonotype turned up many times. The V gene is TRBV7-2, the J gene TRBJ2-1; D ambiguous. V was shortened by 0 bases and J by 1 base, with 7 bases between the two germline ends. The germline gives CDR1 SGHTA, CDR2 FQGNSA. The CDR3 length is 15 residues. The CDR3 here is CASSLAETSYNEQFF. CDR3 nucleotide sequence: TGTGCCAGCAGCTTAGCAGAGACATCCTACAATGAGCAGTTCTTC.

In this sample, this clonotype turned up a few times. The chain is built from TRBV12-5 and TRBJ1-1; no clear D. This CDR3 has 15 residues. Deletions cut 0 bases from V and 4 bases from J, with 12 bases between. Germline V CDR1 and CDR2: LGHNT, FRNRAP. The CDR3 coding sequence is TGTGCTAGTGGTTTGGTAATCGAGACGGGCACTGAAGCTTTCTTT. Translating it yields CASGLVIETGTEAFF.

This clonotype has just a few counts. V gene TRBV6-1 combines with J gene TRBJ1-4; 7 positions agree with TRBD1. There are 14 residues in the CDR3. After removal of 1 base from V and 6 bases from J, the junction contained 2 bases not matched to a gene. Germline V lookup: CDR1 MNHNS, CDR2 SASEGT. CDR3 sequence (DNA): TGTGCCAGCAGTGAAGGACAGGGTTATGAAAAACTGTTTTTT. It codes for CASSEGQGYEKLFF.

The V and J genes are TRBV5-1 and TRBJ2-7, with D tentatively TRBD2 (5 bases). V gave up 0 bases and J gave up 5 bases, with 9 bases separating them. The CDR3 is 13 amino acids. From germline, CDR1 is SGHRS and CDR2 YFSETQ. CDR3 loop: CASSLARGNEQYF. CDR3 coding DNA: TGCGCCAGCAGCTTGGCCCGGGGAAACGAGCAGTACTTC.

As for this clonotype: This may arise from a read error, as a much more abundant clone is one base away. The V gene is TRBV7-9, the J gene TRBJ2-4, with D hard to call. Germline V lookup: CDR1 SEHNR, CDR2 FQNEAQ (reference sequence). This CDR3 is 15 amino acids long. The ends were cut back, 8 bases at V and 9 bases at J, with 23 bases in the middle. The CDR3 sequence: CASYRLDPNLGIQYF. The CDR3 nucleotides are TGTGCCAGCTACCGATTGGACCCGAACCTGGGCATTCAGTACTTC.

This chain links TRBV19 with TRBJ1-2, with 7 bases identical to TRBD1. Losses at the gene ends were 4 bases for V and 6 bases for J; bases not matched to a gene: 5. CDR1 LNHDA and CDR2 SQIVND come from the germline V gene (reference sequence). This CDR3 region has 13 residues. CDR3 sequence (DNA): TGTGCCAGTAGTACACAGGGGAGTCATGGCTACACCTTC. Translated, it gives CASSTQGSHGYTF.

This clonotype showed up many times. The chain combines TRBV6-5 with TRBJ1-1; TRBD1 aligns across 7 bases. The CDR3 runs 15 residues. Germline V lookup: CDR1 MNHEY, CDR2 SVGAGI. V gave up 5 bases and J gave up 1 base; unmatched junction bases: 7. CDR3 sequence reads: CASSTRDSPNTEAFF. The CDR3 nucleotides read TGTGCCAGCAGTACTCGGGACAGCCCGAACACTGAAGCTTTCTTT.

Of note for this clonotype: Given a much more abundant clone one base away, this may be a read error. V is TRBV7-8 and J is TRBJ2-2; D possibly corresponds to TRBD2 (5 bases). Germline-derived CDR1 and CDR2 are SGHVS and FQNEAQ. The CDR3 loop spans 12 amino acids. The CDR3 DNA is TGTGCCAGCAGCTCACCTACCGGGGAGCTGGTTTTT. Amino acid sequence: CASSSPTGELVF.

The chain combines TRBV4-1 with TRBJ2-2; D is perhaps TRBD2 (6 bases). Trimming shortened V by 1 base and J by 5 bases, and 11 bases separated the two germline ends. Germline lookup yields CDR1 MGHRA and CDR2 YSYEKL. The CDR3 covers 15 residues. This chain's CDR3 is CASSQVNGGTGELFF. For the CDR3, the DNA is TGCGCCAGCAGCCAAGTTAACGGGGGAACCGGGGAGCTGTTTTTT.

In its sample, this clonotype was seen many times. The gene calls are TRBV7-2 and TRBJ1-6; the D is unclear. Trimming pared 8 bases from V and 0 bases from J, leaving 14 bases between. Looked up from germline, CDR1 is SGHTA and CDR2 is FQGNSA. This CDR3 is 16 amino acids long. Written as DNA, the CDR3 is TGTGCCAGCCGCTCCGAAGATTCCTCCTATAATTCACCCCTCCACTTT. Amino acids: CASRSEDSSYNSPLHF.

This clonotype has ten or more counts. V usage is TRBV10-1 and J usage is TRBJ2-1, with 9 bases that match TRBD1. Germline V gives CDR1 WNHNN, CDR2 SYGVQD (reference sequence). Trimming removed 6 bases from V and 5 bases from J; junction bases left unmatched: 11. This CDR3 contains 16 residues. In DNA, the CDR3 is TGCGCCAGCAGCGACAGGGGGGGGGGACTAAACAATGAGCAGTTCTTC. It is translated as CASSDRGGGLNNEQFF.

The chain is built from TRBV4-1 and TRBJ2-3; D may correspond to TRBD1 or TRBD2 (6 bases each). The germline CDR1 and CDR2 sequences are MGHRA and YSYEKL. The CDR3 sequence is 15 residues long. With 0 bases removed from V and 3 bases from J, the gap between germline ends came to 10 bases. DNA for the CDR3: TGCGCCAGCAGCCAAGATCGGAGGGGGACAGATACGCAGTATTTT. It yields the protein CASSQDRRGTDTQYF.

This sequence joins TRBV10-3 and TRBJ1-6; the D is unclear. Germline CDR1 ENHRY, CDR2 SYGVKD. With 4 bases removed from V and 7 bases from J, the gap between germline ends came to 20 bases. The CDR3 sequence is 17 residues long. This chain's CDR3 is CAISVVEGISINSPLHF. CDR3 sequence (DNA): TGTGCCATCAGTGTTGTTGAGGGAATTTCAATCAATTCACCCCTCCACTTT.

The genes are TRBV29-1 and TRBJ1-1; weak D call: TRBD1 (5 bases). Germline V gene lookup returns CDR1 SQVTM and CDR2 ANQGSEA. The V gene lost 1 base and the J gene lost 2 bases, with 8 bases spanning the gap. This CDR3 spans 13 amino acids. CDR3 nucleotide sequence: TGCAGCGTTGAAGGGGACGGAAACACTGAAGCTTTCTTT. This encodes CSVEGDGNTEAFF.

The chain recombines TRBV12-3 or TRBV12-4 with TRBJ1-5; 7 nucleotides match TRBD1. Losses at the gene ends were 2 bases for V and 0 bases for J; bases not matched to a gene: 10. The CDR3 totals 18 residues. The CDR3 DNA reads TGTGCCAGCAGTTTATGGGAGGGGGCGGTCGGTAGCAATCAGCCCCAGCATTTT. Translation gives CASSLWEGAVGSNQPQHF.

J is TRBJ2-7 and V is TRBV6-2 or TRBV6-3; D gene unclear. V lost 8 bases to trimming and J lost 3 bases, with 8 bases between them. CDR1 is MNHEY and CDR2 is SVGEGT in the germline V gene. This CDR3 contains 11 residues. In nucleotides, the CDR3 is TGTGCCAGCGGGCGGAACTACGAGCAGTACGTC. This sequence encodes CASGRNYEQYV.

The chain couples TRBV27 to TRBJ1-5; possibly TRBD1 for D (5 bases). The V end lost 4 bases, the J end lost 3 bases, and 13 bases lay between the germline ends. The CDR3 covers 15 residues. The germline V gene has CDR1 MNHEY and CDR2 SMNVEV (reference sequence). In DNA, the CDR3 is TGTGCCAGCAGTTCCCCACAGGCCATCAATCAGCCCCAGCATTTT. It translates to CASSSPQAINQPQHF.

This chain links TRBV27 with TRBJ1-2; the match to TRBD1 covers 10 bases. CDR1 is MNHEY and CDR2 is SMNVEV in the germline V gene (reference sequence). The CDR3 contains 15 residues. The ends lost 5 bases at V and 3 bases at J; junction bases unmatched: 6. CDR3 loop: CASSPPTGGHYGYTF. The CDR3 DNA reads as TGTGCCAGCAGTCCACCGACAGGGGGCCACTATGGCTACACCTTC.

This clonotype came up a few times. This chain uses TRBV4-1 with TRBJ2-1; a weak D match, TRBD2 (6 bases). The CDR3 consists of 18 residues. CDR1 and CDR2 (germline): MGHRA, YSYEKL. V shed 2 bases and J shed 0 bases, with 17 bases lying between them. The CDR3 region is CASSQKGGGVSSYNEQFF. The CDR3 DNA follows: TGCGCCAGCAGCCAAAAAGGCGGCGGGGTGAGCTCCTACAATGAGCAGTTCTTC.

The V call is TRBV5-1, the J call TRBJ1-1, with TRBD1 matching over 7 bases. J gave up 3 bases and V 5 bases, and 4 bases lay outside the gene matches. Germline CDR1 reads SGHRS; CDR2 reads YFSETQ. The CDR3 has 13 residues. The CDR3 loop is CASRERGHTEAFF. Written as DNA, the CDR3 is TGCGCCAGCAGGGAGAGGGGGCACACTGAAGCTTTCTTT.

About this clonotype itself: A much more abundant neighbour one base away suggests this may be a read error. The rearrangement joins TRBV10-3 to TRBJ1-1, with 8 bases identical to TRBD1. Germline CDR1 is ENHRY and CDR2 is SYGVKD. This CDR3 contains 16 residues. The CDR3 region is CANSEAQGARITEAFF. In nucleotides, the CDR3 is TGTGCCAACAGTGAAGCCCAGGGGGCGAGAATCACTGAAGCTTTCTTT.